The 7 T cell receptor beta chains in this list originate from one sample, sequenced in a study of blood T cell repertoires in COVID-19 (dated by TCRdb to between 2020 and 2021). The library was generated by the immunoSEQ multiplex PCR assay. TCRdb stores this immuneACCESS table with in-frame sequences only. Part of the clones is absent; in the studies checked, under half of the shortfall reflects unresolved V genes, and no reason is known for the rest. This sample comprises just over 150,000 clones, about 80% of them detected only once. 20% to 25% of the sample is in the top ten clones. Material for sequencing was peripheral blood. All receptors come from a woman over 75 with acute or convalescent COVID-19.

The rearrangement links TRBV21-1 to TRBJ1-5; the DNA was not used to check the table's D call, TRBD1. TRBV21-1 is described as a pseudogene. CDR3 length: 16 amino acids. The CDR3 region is CASSRRQSDSNQPQHF. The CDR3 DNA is TGTGCCAGCAGCAGGCGACAGAGCGATAGCAATCAGCCCCAGCATTTT.

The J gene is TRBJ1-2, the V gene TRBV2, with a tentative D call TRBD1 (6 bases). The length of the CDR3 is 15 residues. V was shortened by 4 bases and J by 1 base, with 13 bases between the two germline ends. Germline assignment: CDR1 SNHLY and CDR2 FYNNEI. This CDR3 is CASSVPGDYNYGYTF. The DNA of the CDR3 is TGTGCCAGCAGTGTCCCAGGGGACTATAACTATGGCTACACCTTC.

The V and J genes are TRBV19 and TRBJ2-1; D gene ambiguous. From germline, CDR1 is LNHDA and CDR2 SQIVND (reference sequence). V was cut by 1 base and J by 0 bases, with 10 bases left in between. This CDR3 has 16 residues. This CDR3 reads CASSIVSIGSYNEQFF. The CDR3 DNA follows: TGTGCCAGTAGTATAGTTAGCATCGGCTCCTACAATGAGCAGTTCTTC. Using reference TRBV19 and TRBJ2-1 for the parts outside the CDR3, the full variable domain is DGGITQSPKYLFRKEGQNVTLSCEQNLNHDAMYWYRQDPGQGLRLIYYSQIVNDFQKGDIAEGYSVSREKKESFPLTVTSAQKNPTAFYLCASSIVSIGSYNEQFFGPGTRLTVL.

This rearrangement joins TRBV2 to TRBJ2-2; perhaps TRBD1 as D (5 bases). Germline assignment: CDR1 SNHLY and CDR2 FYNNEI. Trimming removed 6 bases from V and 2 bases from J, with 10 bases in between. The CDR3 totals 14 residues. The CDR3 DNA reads TGTGCCAGCAGAGTAGACAGTAACACCGGGGAGCTGTTTTTT. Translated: CASRVDSNTGELFF.

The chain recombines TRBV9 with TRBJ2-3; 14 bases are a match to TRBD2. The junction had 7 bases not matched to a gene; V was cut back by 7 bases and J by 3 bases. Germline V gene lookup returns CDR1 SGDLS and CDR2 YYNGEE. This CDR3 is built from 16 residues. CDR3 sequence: CASAGTSGSVTDTQYF. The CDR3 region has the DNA TGTGCCAGCGCCGGGACTAGCGGGAGTGTGACAGATACGCAGTATTTT.

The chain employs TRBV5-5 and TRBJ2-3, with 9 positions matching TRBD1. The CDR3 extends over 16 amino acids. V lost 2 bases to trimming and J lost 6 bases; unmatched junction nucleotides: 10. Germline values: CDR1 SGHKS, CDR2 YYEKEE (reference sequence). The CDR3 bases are TGTGCCAGCAGCTTCACAGGGGGCGCTTTTAAGGATACGCAGTATTTT. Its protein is CASSFTGGAFKDTQYF.

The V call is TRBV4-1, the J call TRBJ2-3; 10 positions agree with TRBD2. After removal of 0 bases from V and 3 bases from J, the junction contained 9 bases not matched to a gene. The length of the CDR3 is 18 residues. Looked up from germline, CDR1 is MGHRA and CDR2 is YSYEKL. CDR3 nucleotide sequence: TGCGCCAGCAGCCAAGATGCGGCTAGCGGGAGTATAACAGATACGCAGTATTTT. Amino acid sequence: CASSQDAASGSITDTQYF.